The source of this T cell receptor (beta chain) is a study of molecular identifiers for immune sequencing clone quantification (dated by TCRdb to 2016 to 2018). Some background on the complete study: For a replicate experiment, RNA from about 21,000 or 97,000 naive CD8 T cells was divided into five aliquots, of which four were sequenced. This methods study benchmarked molecular-identifier clustering-based TCR repertoire sequencing (MIDCIRS) and TCR RNA copy counting, using CD8 T cells to do so. Broad study findings and their caveats: A single cell's worth of spiked-in Jurkat TCR RNA was reported detectable even among 850,000 to 1,000,000 naive CD8 T cells. In CMV-specific effector cells, over 99% of molecules were held by clones above 20 RNA copies, whereas under 1% of molecules were held by such clones in naive cells. The naive libraries included spiked-in Jurkat TCR RNA (roughly 11 copies' worth), and this RNA is not part of the donor repertoire. Modeling estimated about 3 recovered TCR RNA copies per cell, compared with about ten by digital PCR, which implies 30% to 35% capture efficiency. When barcode sub-clustering was left out, chimeric consensus sequences inflated TCR diversity, with chimeras reaching as high as 47%. Identical TCR molecules sharing a barcode could cause highly expanded clone sizes to be underestimated.

For CDR1 and CDR2, the germline V gene (reference sequence) lists SEHNR and FQNEAQ. The CDR3 contains 17 residues, cysteine and phenylalanine counted. Only the CDR3 DNA stays, 51 bases, in frame from base 1. Libraries of naive CD8 T cells were built from approximately 22,000 to 940,000 sorted cells, with 10%, 30% or 50% of the purified RNA used. Naive CD8 T cells were FACS-sorted as CD8+CD4-CCR7+CD45RA+ on a BD FACSAria II into RLT Plus buffer. To test detection sensitivity, Jurkat RNA equivalent to approximately ten TCR copies was spiked into samples of about 19,000-1,000,000 naive CD8 T cells. Enrichment of CD8 T cells was performed with RosetteSep CD8+ T Cell Enrichment Cocktail and Ficoll-Paque, after which ACK red cell lysis was carried out. Libraries were built with PCR. These reads were obtained on an Illumina HiSeq 4000. Preparation of bulk TCR libraries followed a previously described approach, with the TCR primers listed in Table S5. Purification of total RNA was performed with the Qiagen AllPrep DNA/RNA kit. Before analysis, reads from multiple sequencing runs of one library were combined. The authors' analysis ran thus. Only reads with exact TCR constant sequence were kept, trimmed to 150 nt, and grouped by their 12-nt molecular barcodes. Reads in each barcode group were sub-clustered using a 15% Levenshtein threshold, and a quality-weighted consensus sequence was built for each RNA molecule. Non-functional sequences were excluded, and lower-count sequences lying one edit away from another sequence were also excluded. On the basis of fitting two negative binomial distributions, barcode sub-clusters with fewer than 20% of the maximum read count were discarded. TCRdb applied fastp at Q25 and MiXCR to the public reads, then kept only in-frame beta chains. Identical CDR3 proteins give one entry, which carries the most common genes and DNA. TCRdb's processing, not the study's, gives the V and J calls here. Here the sample has about 640,000 distinct CDR3 sequences; about 20% occur a single time. Of the sample, around 0.86% falls within the top ten clones.

As concerns this clonotype: The antigen it binds to is not known. This may be a read error: a much more frequent sequence differs by one nucleotide.

Recombination joined TRBV7-9 with TRBJ2-5, with TRBD2 matching 9 junction bases. Sequenced material: naive CD8+ T cells from blood, with Jurkat cell RNA spiked in. The meaning of the sample's cell subset or site label: FACS-sorted CD8+CD4-CCR7+CD45RA+ naive T cells. This clonotype was obtained from a human donor in good health. Some libraries in this study had Jurkat cell RNA spiked in. The DNA reads as follows: TGTGCCGGCAGCTTAGCGTTGGCGGGAGGGCTCCAAGAGACCCAGTACTTC. This translates into CAGSLALAGGLQETQYF.